The 31 T cell receptor beta chains listed next were all sequenced from one sample in a study of T cell responses to AZD1222 COVID-19 vaccine. Repertoires were generated with immunoSEQ multiplex PCR, while TCRdb's copy carries only in-frame clones and drops some. The table includes about 150,000 clones, approximately 94% detected once. Sample: peripheral blood, taken on day 0 of AZD1222 vaccination. The source is an adult in good health.

The chain carries TRBV19 and TRBJ2-7; 8 nucleotides align to TRBD1. After removal of 8 bases from V and 4 bases from J, the junction contained 10 bases not matched to a gene. CDR1 is LNHDA and CDR2 is SQIVND in the germline V gene (reference sequence). The CDR3 covers 14 residues. The CDR3 DNA reads TGTGCCAGTCGTACGTATACAGGGGGATACGAGCAGTACGTC. Translation: CASRTYTGGYEQYV.

This sequence joins TRBV29-1 and TRBJ2-6, with 11 bases fitting TRBD1. V shed 0 bases, J shed 0 bases, and the junction held 16 bases outside the gene matches. The CDR3 totals 22 residues. Germline V gene data show CDR1 as SQVTM and CDR2 as ANQGSEA. In DNA, the CDR3 is TGCAGCGTTGAAGAGGGGGACAGGGGGTATATCCAATCCAGCTCTGGGGCCAACGTCCTGACTTTC. It specifies CSVEEGDRGYIQSSSGANVLTF.

The chain couples TRBV6-5 to TRBJ1-1, with TRBD1 as a possible D gene (6 bases). The CDR3 consists of 15 residues. From germline, CDR1 is MNHEY and CDR2 SVGAGI. Trimming stripped 4 bases from V and 4 bases from J, with 16 bases between. As DNA, the CDR3 is TGTGCCAGCAGTTCCTTGATGGGGGCTGGCACTGAAGCTTTCTTT. Translating gives CASSSLMGAGTEAFF.

This sequence joins TRBV7-9 and TRBJ1-2; weak D call: TRBD1 (5 bases). The CDR3 covers 14 residues. The V end was cut by 5 bases, the J end by 5 bases, with 15 bases between. The germline V gene has CDR1 SEHNR and CDR2 FQNEAQ (reference sequence). The CDR3 region has the DNA TGTGCCAGCAGCCCGGTCGGGGGGTGGTATGGCTACACCTTC. This codes for CASSPVGGWYGYTF.

The chain joins TRBV5-4 to TRBJ1-2, with 7 bases fitting TRBD1. After removal of 2 bases from V and 7 bases from J, the junction contained 5 bases not matched to a gene. This CDR3 is built from 13 residues. CDR1 is SGHNT and CDR2 is YYREEE in the germline V gene (reference sequence). The CDR3 is CASSLEGASGYTF. The CDR3 DNA follows: TGTGCCAGCAGCTTAGAGGGGGCTTCTGGCTACACCTTC.

The rearrangement uses TRBV28 and TRBJ1-2; 7 bases agree with TRBD1. Trimming removed 5 bases from V and 3 bases from J; junction bases left unmatched: 6. Germline V gene sequence: CDR1 MDHEN, CDR2 SYDVKM. The CDR3 contains 14 residues. CDR3 loop: CASSGGRGDYGYTF. In nucleotides, the CDR3 is TGTGCCAGCAGTGGCGGCAGGGGGGACTATGGCTACACCTTC.

Here the CDR3 DNA reads TGCGCCAGCAGCCAAGCTCCTAATCAGCCCCAGCATTTT. Translated: CASSQAPNQPQHF. The V gene is TRBV4-1, the J gene TRBJ1-5; D not resolved. This CDR3 is built from 13 residues. Per the germline V gene, CDR1 is MGHRA and CDR2 is YSYEKL. Trimming took off 1 base at V and 4 bases at J, with 5 bases between the two ends.

Regarding this clone: A read error may produce the germline difference seen at one junction end. The chain couples TRBV12-5 to TRBJ2-1, with 7 bases identical to TRBD2. CDR1 and CDR2 (germline): LGHNT, FRNRAP. CDR3 length: 13 amino acids. CDR3 residues: CASGVAGIPPGVF. The CDR3, as DNA: TGTGCTAGTGGAGTAGCGGGTATCCCCCCGGGAGTCTTC.

The chain couples TRBV7-8 to TRBJ1-1, with a weak D call TRBD1 (6 bases). Looked up from germline, CDR1 is SGHVS and CDR2 is FQNEAQ. V shed 5 bases and J shed 4 bases, with 14 bases lying between them. This CDR3 spans 14 amino acids. The CDR3 DNA is TGTGCCAGCAGCGCACAGGGTTCGAGCACTGAAGCTTTCTTT. This codes for CASSAQGSSTEAFF.

J is TRBJ1-1 and V is TRBV27; 7 nucleotides match TRBD1. Trimming took 6 bases from V and 5 from J; bases not matched to a gene: 6. The length of the CDR3 is 13 residues. Per the germline V gene, CDR1 is MNHEY and CDR2 is SMNVEV (reference sequence). This CDR3 reads CASSPLQGTEAFF. As DNA, the CDR3 is TGTGCCAGCAGCCCCTTACAGGGGACTGAAGCTTTCTTT.

The CDR3 spells CASSSRQGSHLSQPQHF. In DNA form, the CDR3 reads TGTGCCAGCAGTTCAAGACAGGGTAGTCATTTAAGTCAGCCCCAGCATTTT. This sequence joins TRBV28 and TRBJ1-5, with 7 positions matching TRBD1. Germline values: CDR1 MDHEN, CDR2 SYDVKM. The CDR3 covers 17 residues. V shed 4 bases and J 6 bases; nucleotides not matched to a gene: 15.

V gene TRBV4-2 combines with J gene TRBJ2-3; 10 nucleotides line up with TRBD2. Germline values: CDR1 LGHNA, CDR2 YNFKEQ. V shed 0 bases, J shed 0 bases, and the junction held 6 bases outside the gene matches. This CDR3 comprises 18 residues. The CDR3 nucleotides read TGTGCCAGCAGCCAAGATTCTAGCGGGGGTACTAGCACAGATACGCAGTATTTT. Translating gives CASSQDSSGGTSTDTQYF.

In its sample, this clone was seen once. The chain employs TRBV5-4 and TRBJ1-2, with D tentatively TRBD1 (6 bases). Germline loops: CDR1 SGHNT, CDR2 YYREEE (reference sequence). Trimming left V 2 bases short and J 8 bases short, with 13 bases between. This CDR3 region has 13 residues. The CDR3 DNA sequence: TGTGCCAGCAGCTTCTTTGGGGGCCTCGGCTACACCTTC. It specifies CASSFFGGLGYTF.

As to this clone: The identical CDR3 is also encoded by other nucleotide sequences in the sample. The chain couples TRBV18 to TRBJ1-5; D gene uncertain. The CDR3 length is 14 residues. Germline V gene sequence: CDR1 KGHSH, CDR2 LQKENI. The V end was cut by 0 bases, the J end by 0 bases, with 3 bases between. CDR3 sequence: CASSPPNSNQPQHF. The CDR3 DNA sequence: TGTGCCAGCTCACCACCGAATAGCAATCAGCCCCAGCATTTT. The variable domain in full, completed from reference TRBV18 and TRBJ1-5, reads NAGVMQNPRHLVRRRGQEARLRCSPMKGHSHVYWYRQLPEEGLKFMVYLQKENIIDESGMPKERFSAEFPKEGPSILRIQQVVRGDSAAYFCASSPPNSNQPQHFGDGTRLSIL.

V is TRBV2 and J is TRBJ2-4; 11 bases are a match to TRBD2. The CDR3 extends over 15 amino acids. The germline gives CDR1 SNHLY, CDR2 FYNNEI. V was clipped by 3 bases and J by 6 bases; unmatched bases: 4. The CDR3 sequence: CASSEGLADINIQYF. In nucleotides, the CDR3 is TGTGCCAGCAGTGAGGGACTAGCGGATATAAACATTCAGTACTTC.

In this sample, this clone turned up once. This CDR3 is CASRTGPSYEQYV. The CDR3 coding sequence is TGTGCCAGCAGGACAGGGCCCTCCTACGAGCAGTACGTC. V gene TRBV27 combines with J gene TRBJ2-7, with TRBD1 matching 7 bases. The germline gives CDR1 MNHEY, CDR2 SMNVEV (reference sequence). The CDR3 loop spans 13 amino acids. J gave up 0 bases and V 6 bases, and 2 bases lay outside the gene matches.

The chain combines TRBV6-4 with TRBJ2-2; D call uncertain. CDR1 and CDR2 (germline): MRHNA, SNTAGT. The length of the CDR3 is 13 residues. The V gene lost 5 bases and the J gene lost 0 bases, with 4 bases spanning the gap. CDR3 nucleotide sequence: TGTGCCAGCAGTATAGCGAACACCGGGGAGCTGTTTTTT. It codes for CASSIANTGELFF.

The count of this clone is one. The genes are TRBV19 and TRBJ1-5, with a weak D call TRBD1 (5 bases). V was cut by 3 bases and J by 7 bases, with 25 bases left in between. CDR1 is LNHDA, CDR2 SQIVND, per germline (reference sequence). The CDR3 covers 18 residues. This CDR3 reads CASSISQQGGRARQPQHF. As DNA, the CDR3 is TGTGCCAGTAGTATTAGTCAGCAGGGTGGGCGCGCTAGGCAGCCCCAGCATTTT.

This clone has a handful of counts. This chain uses TRBV6-6 with TRBJ2-2, with D unclear. CDR3 length: 11 residues. Germline CDR1 reads MNHNY; CDR2 reads SVGAGI (reference sequence). Between the trimmed V and J ends, which lost 8 bases and 0 bases, there was a span of 1 base. The chain's CDR3 is CASSNTGELFF. The CDR3, as DNA: TGTGCCAGCTCGAACACCGGGGAGCTGTTTTTT.

The chain couples TRBV10-1 to TRBJ1-1; weak D call: TRBD1 (5 bases). In germline, CDR1 is WNHNN, CDR2 SYGVQD (reference sequence). V gave up 2 bases and J gave up 1 base, with 14 bases separating them. The CDR3 loop spans 16 amino acids. The CDR3 DNA sequence: TGCGCCAGCAGTGAGCTCTGGGGCCGGGGGAACACTGAAGCTTTCTTT. Protein product: CASSELWGRGNTEAFF.

The chain couples TRBV19 to TRBJ1-2; 10 nucleotides align to TRBD1. The CDR3 has 17 residues. The junction had 15 bases not matched to a gene; V was cut back by 7 bases and J by 4 bases. From germline, CDR1 is LNHDA and CDR2 SQIVND (reference sequence). In nucleotides, the CDR3 is TGTGCCAGTACCTCCCCCCCCGGGACAGGGGAGGGCTATGGCTACACCTTC. This translates into CASTSPPGTGEGYGYTF.

The rearrangement uses TRBV4-1 and TRBJ1-5; D uncertain. The CDR3 extends over 14 amino acids. CDR1 is MGHRA and CDR2 is YSYEKL in the germline V gene. The V end lost 3 bases, the J end lost 3 bases, and 9 bases lay between the germline ends. CDR3 in DNA: TGCGCCAGCAGCCAGGCAGCGAACAATCAGCCCCAGCATTTT. Its protein product is CASSQAANNQPQHF.

The gene calls are TRBV11-3 and TRBJ1-1; D is possibly TRBD1 (6 bases). This CDR3 comprises 14 residues. With 8 bases removed from V and 2 bases from J, the gap between germline ends came to 15 bases. Germline CDR1 SGHNT, CDR2 YENEEA. The CDR3 sequence: CASLTDRENTEAFF. The DNA of the CDR3 is TGTGCCAGCCTTACGGACAGAGAAAACACTGAAGCTTTCTTT. Together with reference TRBV11-3 and TRBJ1-1, the CDR3 gives the full variable domain: EAGVVQSPRYKIIEKKQPVAFWCNPISGHNTLYWYLQNLGQGPELLIRYENEEAVDDSQLPKDRFSAERLKGVDSTLKIQPAELGDSAVYLCASLTDRENTEAFFGQGTRLTVV.

The chain combines TRBV4-1 with TRBJ1-3; D unresolved. Trimming pared 0 bases from V and 4 bases from J, leaving 10 bases between. Germline loops: CDR1 MGHRA, CDR2 YSYEKL. The CDR3 extends over 15 amino acids. DNA for the CDR3: TGCGCCAGCAGCCAAGATCGCGGGCTCGGAAACACCATATATTTT. It codes for CASSQDRGLGNTIYF.

The count of this clone is one. The rearrangement uses TRBV2 and TRBJ2-3, with 8 nucleotides matching TRBD1. This CDR3 comprises 14 residues. The ends lost 9 bases at V and 0 bases at J; junction bases unmatched: 5. Germline CDR1 is SNHLY and CDR2 is FYNNEI. The CDR3 nucleotides are TGTGCCAGTGTAAGACAGGGGAGCACAGATACGCAGTATTTT. Protein product: CASVRQGSTDTQYF. Drawing the rest from reference TRBV2 and TRBJ2-3, the complete variable domain is EPEVTQTPSHQVTQMGQEVILRCVPISNHLYFYWYRQILGQKVEFLVSFYNNEISEKSEIFDDQFSVERPDGSNFTLKIRSTKLEDSAMYFCASVRQGSTDTQYFGPGTRLTVL.

V usage is TRBV12-3 or TRBV12-4 and J usage is TRBJ1-2, with D perhaps matching TRBD1 (6 bases). There are 13 residues in the CDR3. V was clipped by 5 bases and J by 8 bases, with 15 bases between them. DNA of the CDR3: TGTGCCAGCAGTGGGGCCCTAGGGGGAGGCTACACCTTC. Protein product: CASSGALGGGYTF.

The V and J genes are TRBV4-2 and TRBJ1-1; D unresolved. Germline-derived CDR1 and CDR2 are LGHNA and YNFKEQ. V shed 2 bases and J shed 4 bases, with 14 bases lying between them. The CDR3 is 15 residues long. The CDR3: CASSQSLLDRTEAFF. For the CDR3, the DNA is TGTGCCAGCAGCCAATCATTACTGGACCGCACTGAAGCTTTCTTT.

This clone appeared once. The rearrangement links TRBV7-9 to TRBJ1-1, with a weak D call TRBD1 (5 bases). This CDR3 has 12 amino acids. V lost 8 bases and J lost 4, with 11 bases in between. The germline V gene encodes CDR1 SEHNR and CDR2 FQNEAQ (reference sequence). CDR3 sequence (DNA): TGTGCCAGCTCTCGGGGGATCACTGAAGCTTTCTTT. Translation gives CASSRGITEAFF.

CDR3 protein: CASSPGRTDTQYF. CDR3 sequence (DNA): TGTGCCAGCAGCCCCGGTCGCACAGATACGCAGTATTTT. The chain combines TRBV11-2 with TRBJ2-3; D is unclear. Trimming removed 5 bases at V and 1 base at J, with 7 bases between. CDR1 is SGHAT, CDR2 FQNNGV, per germline. CDR3 length equals 13 residues.

The V call is TRBV6-6, the J call TRBJ2-3; 7 nucleotides match TRBD1. V lost 8 bases and J lost 3; bases outside the gene matches: 11. CDR3 length: 15 residues. Germline CDR1 reads MNHNY; CDR2 reads SVGAGI (reference sequence). CDR3 amino acids: CASCDRQGITDTQYF. In DNA form, the CDR3 reads TGTGCCAGCTGCGATCGACAGGGAATAACAGATACGCAGTATTTT.

The chain joins TRBV6-1 to TRBJ2-1; TRBD2 agrees at 8 bases. CDR1 and CDR2 from the germline V gene are MNHNS and SASEGT. The CDR3 has 16 amino acids. J gave up 2 bases and V 2 bases, and 5 bases lay outside the gene matches. The CDR3 DNA reads as TGTGCCAGCAGTGAAATGGCCGGGGGGGCCTACAATGAGCAGTTCTTC. Amino acid sequence: CASSEMAGGAYNEQFF.